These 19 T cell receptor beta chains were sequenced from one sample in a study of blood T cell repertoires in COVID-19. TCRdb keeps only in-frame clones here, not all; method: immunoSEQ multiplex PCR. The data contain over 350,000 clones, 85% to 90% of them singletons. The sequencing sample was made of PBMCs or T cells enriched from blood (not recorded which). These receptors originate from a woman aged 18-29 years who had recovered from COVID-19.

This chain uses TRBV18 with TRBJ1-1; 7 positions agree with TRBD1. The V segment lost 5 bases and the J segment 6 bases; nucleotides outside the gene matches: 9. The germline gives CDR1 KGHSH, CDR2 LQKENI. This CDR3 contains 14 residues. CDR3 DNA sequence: TGTGCCAGCTCAATCGACAGGGTAGAATCTGAAGCTTTCTTT. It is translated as CASSIDRVESEAFF.

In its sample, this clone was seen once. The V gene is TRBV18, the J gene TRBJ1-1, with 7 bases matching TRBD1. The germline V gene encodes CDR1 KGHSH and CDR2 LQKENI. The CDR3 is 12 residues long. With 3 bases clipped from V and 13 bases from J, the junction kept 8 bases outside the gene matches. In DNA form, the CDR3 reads TGTGCCAGCTCACCGGTGGGACAGTCACTTTTCTTT. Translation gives CASSPVGQSLFF.

CDR3: CASSRTGIEQYF. The CDR3 nucleotides read TGTGCCAGCAGCCGAACAGGGATCGAGCAGTACTTC. The V and J genes are TRBV7-9 and TRBJ2-7; D is perhaps TRBD1 (6 bases). V lost 5 bases to trimming and J lost 6 bases, with 11 bases between them. Germline V gene data show CDR1 as SEHNR and CDR2 as FQNEAQ (reference sequence). The CDR3 totals 12 residues.

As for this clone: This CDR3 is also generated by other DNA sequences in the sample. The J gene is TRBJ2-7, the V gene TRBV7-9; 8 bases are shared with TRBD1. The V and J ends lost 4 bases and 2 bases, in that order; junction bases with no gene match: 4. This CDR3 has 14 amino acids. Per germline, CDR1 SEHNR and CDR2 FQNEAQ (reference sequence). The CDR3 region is CASSSGTGTYEQYF. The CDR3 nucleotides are TGTGCCAGCAGCTCCGGGACAGGAACCTACGAGCAGTACTTC.

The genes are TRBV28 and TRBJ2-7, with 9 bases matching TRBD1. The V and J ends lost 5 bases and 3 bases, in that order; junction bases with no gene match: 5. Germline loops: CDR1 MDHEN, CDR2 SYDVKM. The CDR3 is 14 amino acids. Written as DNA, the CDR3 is TGTGCCAGCAGTGCTGGGACAGGGCTCTACGAGCAGTACTTC. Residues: CASSAGTGLYEQYF.

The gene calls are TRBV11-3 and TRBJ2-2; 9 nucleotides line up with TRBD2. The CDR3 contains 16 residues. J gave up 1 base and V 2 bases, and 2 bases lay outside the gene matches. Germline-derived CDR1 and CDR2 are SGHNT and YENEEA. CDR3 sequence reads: CASSLRSGGNTGELFF. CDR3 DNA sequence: TGTGCCAGCAGCTTACGTAGCGGGGGGAACACCGGGGAGCTGTTTTTT.

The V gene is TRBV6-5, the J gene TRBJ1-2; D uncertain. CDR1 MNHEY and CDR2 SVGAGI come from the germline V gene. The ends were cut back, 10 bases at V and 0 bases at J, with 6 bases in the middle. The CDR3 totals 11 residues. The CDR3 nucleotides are TGTGCCACCTCTACTAACTATGGCTACACCTTC. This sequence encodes CATSTNYGYTF.

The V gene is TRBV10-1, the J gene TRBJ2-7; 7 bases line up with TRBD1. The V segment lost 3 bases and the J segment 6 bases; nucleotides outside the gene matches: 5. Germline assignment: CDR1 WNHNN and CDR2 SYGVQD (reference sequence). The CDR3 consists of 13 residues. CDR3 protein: CASSENYRGEQYF. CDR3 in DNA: TGCGCCAGCAGTGAAAACTACAGGGGCGAGCAGTACTTC.

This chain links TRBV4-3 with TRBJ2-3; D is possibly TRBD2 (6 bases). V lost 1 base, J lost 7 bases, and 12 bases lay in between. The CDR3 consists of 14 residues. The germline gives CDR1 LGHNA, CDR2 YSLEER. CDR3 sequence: CASSQGSGSYTQYF. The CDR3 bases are TGCGCCAGCAGCCAAGGTTCCGGGAGCTATACGCAGTATTTT.

CDR3 region: CASSVATGESSYNSPLHF. The CDR3 bases are TGTGCCAGCAGCGTAGCTACCGGAGAGAGCTCCTATAATTCACCCCTCCACTTT. The chain links TRBV9 to TRBJ1-6; D gene uncertain. The CDR3 runs to 18 residues. Germline CDR1 reads SGDLS; CDR2 reads YYNGEE. The V end was cut by 0 bases, the J end by 0 bases, with 13 bases between.

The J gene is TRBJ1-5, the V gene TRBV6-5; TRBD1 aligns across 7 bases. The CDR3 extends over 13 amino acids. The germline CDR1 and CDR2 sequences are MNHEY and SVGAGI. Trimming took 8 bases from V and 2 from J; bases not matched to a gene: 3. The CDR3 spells CASQDRGNQPQHF. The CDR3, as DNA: TGTGCCAGCCAAGACAGGGGCAATCAGCCCCAGCATTTT.

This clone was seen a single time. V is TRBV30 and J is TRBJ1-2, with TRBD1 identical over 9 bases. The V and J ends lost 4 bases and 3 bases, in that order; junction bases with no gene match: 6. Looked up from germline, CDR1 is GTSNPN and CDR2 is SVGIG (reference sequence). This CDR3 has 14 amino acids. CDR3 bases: TGTGCCTGGACGTTTGACAGGGGGGACTATGGCTACACCTTC. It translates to CAWTFDRGDYGYTF.

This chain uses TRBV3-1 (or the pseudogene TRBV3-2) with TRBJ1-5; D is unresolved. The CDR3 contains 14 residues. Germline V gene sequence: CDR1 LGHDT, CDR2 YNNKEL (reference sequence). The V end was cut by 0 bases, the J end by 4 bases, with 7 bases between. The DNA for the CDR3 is TGTGCCAGCAGCCAAGATATCGGGAATCAGCCCCAGCATTTT. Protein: CASSQDIGNQPQHF.

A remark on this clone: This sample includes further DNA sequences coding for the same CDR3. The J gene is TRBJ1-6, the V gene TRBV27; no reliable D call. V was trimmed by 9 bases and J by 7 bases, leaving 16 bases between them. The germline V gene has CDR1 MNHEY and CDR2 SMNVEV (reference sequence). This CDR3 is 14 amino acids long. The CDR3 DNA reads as TGTGCCAGTATTGGGTCAGCGAGAAATTCACCCCTCCACTTT. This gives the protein CASIGSARNSPLHF.

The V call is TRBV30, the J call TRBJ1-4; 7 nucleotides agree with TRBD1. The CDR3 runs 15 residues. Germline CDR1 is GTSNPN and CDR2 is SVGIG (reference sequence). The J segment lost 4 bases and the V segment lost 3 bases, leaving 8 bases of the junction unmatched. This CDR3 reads CAWRDGTADNEKLFF. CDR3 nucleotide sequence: TGTGCCTGGAGAGACGGGACAGCCGATAATGAAAAACTGTTTTTT.

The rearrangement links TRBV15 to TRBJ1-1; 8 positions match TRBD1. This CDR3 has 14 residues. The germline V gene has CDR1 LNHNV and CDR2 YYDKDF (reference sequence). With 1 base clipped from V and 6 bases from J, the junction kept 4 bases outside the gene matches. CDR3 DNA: TGTGCCACCAGCAGAGTCCTACAGGGGGCTGAAGCTTTCTTT. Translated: CATSRVLQGAEAFF.

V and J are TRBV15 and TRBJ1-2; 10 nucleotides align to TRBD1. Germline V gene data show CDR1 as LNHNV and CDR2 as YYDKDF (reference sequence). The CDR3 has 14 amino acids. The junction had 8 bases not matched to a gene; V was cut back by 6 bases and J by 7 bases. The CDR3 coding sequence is TGTGCCACCAGAAAATGGGGACAGGGGACTGGCTACACCTTC. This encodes CATRKWGQGTGYTF.

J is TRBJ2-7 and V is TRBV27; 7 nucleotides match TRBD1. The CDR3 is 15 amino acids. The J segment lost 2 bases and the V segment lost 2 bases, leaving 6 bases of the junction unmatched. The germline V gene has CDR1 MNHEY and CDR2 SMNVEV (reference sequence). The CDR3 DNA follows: TGTGCCAGCAGTTTAGGAGGACAGGAGACCTACGAGCAGTACTTC. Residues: CASSLGGQETYEQYF.

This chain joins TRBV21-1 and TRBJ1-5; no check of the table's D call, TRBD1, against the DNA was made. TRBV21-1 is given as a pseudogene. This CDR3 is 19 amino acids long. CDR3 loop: CASSFPGQGYLYSNQPQHF. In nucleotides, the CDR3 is TGTGCCAGCAGCTTCCCGGGACAGGGCTATCTGTATAGCAATCAGCCCCAGCATTTT.